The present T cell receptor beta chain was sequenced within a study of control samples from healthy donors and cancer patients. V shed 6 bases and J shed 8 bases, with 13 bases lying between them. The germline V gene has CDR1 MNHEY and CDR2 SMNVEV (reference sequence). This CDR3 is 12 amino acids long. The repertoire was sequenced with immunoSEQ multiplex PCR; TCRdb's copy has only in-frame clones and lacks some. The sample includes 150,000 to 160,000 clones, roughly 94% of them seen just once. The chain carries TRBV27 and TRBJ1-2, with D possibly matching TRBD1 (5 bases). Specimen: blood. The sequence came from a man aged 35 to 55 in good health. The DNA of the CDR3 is TGTGCCAGCAGGGAGCAGGGTTGGGGCTACACCTTC. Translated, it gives CASREQGWGYTF.